This is a list of T cell receptor beta chains from one sample in a study of T-cell memory formation after mild COVID-19. A single record per CDR3 protein comes from TCRdb applying MiXCR to the 5' RACE reads. Of roughly 160,000 distinct CDR3 sequences in the sample, 11% were seen once. Material: PBMCs or a T cell subset sorted from them (not recorded which). These receptors came from a man aged 18 to 29 who had mild COVID-19 (a few samples of this study predate the infection). Cell type and time point are not known. The CDR3 runs from the conserved cysteine through the conserved F or W. The D gene is left open where the match is weak. Some rows mark clone size as missing; the rest say once, few, many or name a class of expanded clone.

TGTGCCAGCCGAACCTACGACATTACAGGGGCAAAATATGGAGCTTTCTTT,CASRTYDITGAKYGAFF,TRBV12-3/TRBV12-4,TRBD1,TRBJ1-1,many
TGTGCCAGCAGCTTAGCGGGGGGGCAGAGCTCCTACGAGCAGTACTTC,CASSLAGGQSSYEQYF,TRBV5-5,TRBD2,TRBJ2-7,few
TGCGCCAGCAGTCTAGGACAGAACACCGGGGAGCTGTTTTTT,CASSLGQNTGELFF,TRBV5-1,NA,TRBJ2-2,many
TGTGCCAGCAGCTTTAAACGGGGCAGCACAGATACGCAGTATTTT,CASSFKRGSTDTQYF,TRBV7-9,NA,TRBJ2-3,few
TGCGCCAGCAGCTTGGTTGGACATGGCCAGTTCTTC,CASSLVGHGQFF,TRBV5-1,NA,TRBJ2-1,few
TGTGCCAGCAGCCAAGATTTAAATAGCAATCAGCCCCAGCATTTT,CASSQDLNSNQPQHF,TRBV4-2,NA,TRBJ1-5,many
TGTGCCAGCTCACCAATCCTACGGACAGGGTACAATGAGCAGTTCTTC,CASSPILRTGYNEQFF,TRBV18,TRBD1,TRBJ2-1,NA
TGCAGTGCTAGAGATCACCTAGCGGGGGGGCCTACAGATACGCAGTATTTT,CSARDHLAGGPTDTQYF,TRBV20-1,TRBD2,TRBJ2-3,NA
TGTGCCAGCAGCGGACTAGCGGGGGGCGGTGAGCAGTTCTTC,CASSGLAGGGEQFF,TRBV2,TRBD2,TRBJ2-1,few
TGCAGCGGGACAGGGGGCTGGGGTATGAACACTGAAGCTTTCTTT,CSGTGGWGMNTEAFF,TRBV29-1,TRBD1,TRBJ1-1,many
TGCGCCAGCAGATCCGGCCTGACTAGCGGGGTCGGCTATTTT,CASRSGLTSGVGYF,TRBV5-1,TRBD2,TRBJ2-3,many
TGCAGTGCTAGGAACCAGCGTGGCACCGGGGAGCTGTTTTTT,CSARNQRGTGELFF,TRBV20-1,NA,TRBJ2-2,few